This entry lists 16 T cell receptor beta chains sequenced from one sample in a study of graft-versus-host responses after intestinal transplantation. This table comes from immunoSEQ multiplex PCR, and its TCRdb copy is limited to in-frame clones, with some not included. The table includes tens of thousands of clones, approximately 40% detected once. Stimulators, some 200,000 irradiated and violet-dye-labeled cells, were plated with some 200,000 CFSE-labeled responder cells. The input for sequencing was alloreactive CD8+ T cells from a mixed lymphocyte reaction culture, taken before transplantation. The subset is: CFSE-low proliferating T cells sorted from roughly six-day pre-transplant mixed lymphocyte reaction (GvH or HvG direction). These receptors were obtained from a human patient who was an organ donor for intestinal transplantation.

This clone is classed as medium-sized. The chain links TRBV19 to TRBJ2-7; a possible D gene is TRBD1 (5 bases). The CDR3 totals 14 residues. V gave up 5 bases and J gave up 0 bases, with 11 bases separating them. Germline CDR1 reads LNHDA; CDR2 reads SQIVND (reference sequence). CDR3 protein: CASSSATDSYEQYF. CDR3 nucleotide sequence: TGTGCCAGTAGTTCAGCGACAGACTCCTACGAGCAGTACTTC.

Written as DNA, the CDR3 is TGTGCCAGCAGAAATGGGACTGCGGTGGGCTACACCTTC. This sequence encodes CASRNGTAVGYTF. This chain uses TRBV27 with TRBJ1-2; D is perhaps TRBD1 (5 bases). Germline assignment: CDR1 MNHEY and CDR2 SMNVEV (reference sequence). V lost 6 bases and J 8 bases, leaving 16 bases between the germline ends. There are 13 residues in the CDR3.

The gene calls are TRBV12-5 and TRBJ1-4; D not certain. V was pared by 5 bases and J by 5 bases, with 15 bases between. The germline V gene has CDR1 LGHNT and CDR2 FRNRAP. The CDR3 extends over 15 amino acids. The CDR3 nucleotides are TGTGCTAGTGGTCCTGGGTTCGCAAGGAATGAAAAACTGTTTTTT. Its translation: CASGPGFARNEKLFF.

V and J are TRBV9 and TRBJ2-1, with TRBD2 matching over 9 bases. Germline CDR1 SGDLS, CDR2 YYNGEE. After removal of 4 bases from V and 5 bases from J, the junction contained 10 bases not matched to a gene. This CDR3 region has 16 residues. CDR3 DNA sequence: TGTGCCAGCAGCCCACAAGCGGGAGGCCCTGACAATGAGCAGTTCTTC. Translating it yields CASSPQAGGPDNEQFF.

The chain couples TRBV18 to TRBJ1-1; D gene uncertain. The V gene lost 6 bases and the J gene lost 1 base, with 12 bases spanning the gap. Per germline, CDR1 KGHSH and CDR2 LQKENI. This CDR3 has 14 residues. CDR3 in DNA: TGTGCCAGCTCCCTCAGGCGCAAGAACACTGAAGCTTTCTTT. It encodes CASSLRRKNTEAFF.

The V gene is TRBV10-3, the J gene TRBJ2-7, with D possibly matching TRBD1 (5 bases). The CDR3 is 14 residues long. Germline V gives CDR1 ENHRY, CDR2 SYGVKD. V dropped 7 bases and J dropped 3 bases, with 16 bases sitting between them. The CDR3 DNA reads TGTGCCATCACAGTGACAGATTCCCTCTACGAGCAGTACTTC. Amino acids: CAITVTDSLYEQYF.

This clone was found once. The rearrangement uses TRBV10-1 and TRBJ1-1; no clear D. CDR1 and CDR2 (germline): WNHNN, SYGVQD (reference sequence). Between the trimmed V and J ends, which lost 8 bases and 5 bases, there was a span of 21 bases. This CDR3 region has 15 residues. As DNA, the CDR3 is TGCGCCAGCCCGATGGTGACTGGAGGCTGGACTGAAGCTTTCTTT. Translating it yields CASPMVTGGWTEAFF.

This sequence joins TRBV4-1 and TRBJ2-1, with 8 positions matching TRBD2. CDR1 MGHRA and CDR2 YSYEKL come from the germline V gene. The CDR3 runs to 14 residues. J gave up 7 bases and V 8 bases, and 10 bases lay outside the gene matches. The CDR3 is CASAVVAGFNEQFF. The CDR3 region has the DNA TGCGCCAGCGCCGTGGTAGCGGGATTTAATGAGCAGTTCTTC.

This chain links TRBV6-1 with TRBJ1-2; possibly TRBD1 for D (6 bases). The V and J ends lost 7 bases and 3 bases respectively, with 15 bases between them. CDR3 length equals 14 residues. The germline gives CDR1 MNHNS, CDR2 SASEGT. CDR3 sequence: CASTPAGAHYGYTF. As DNA, the CDR3 is TGTGCCAGCACCCCGGCAGGGGCCCACTATGGCTACACCTTC.

This clone was detected once. V gene TRBV9 combines with J gene TRBJ2-3; unclear D gene. CDR3 length: 15 amino acids. Germline CDR1 and CDR2: SGDLS and YYNGEE. The V gene lost 1 base and the J gene lost 6 bases, with 15 bases spanning the gap. CDR3 amino acids: CASSVQLRRWDTQYF. Here the CDR3 DNA reads TGTGCCAGCAGCGTACAACTCAGAAGATGGGATACGCAGTATTTT.

The chain is built from TRBV11-2 and TRBJ1-1; 8 bases are shared with TRBD1. J gave up 4 bases and V 4 bases, and 2 bases lay outside the gene matches. CDR3 size: 13 residues. Germline-derived CDR1 and CDR2 are SGHAT and FQNNGV. CDR3 protein: CASSYTGGTEAFF. In nucleotides, the CDR3 is TGTGCCAGCAGCTATACAGGGGGCACTGAAGCTTTCTTT.

This clone was detected a few times. V is TRBV5-6 and J is TRBJ1-1; the D is unclear. Trimming removed 2 bases from V and 5 bases from J, with 7 bases in between. CDR3 size: 12 residues. CDR1 and CDR2 from the germline V gene are SGHDT and YYEEEE. The CDR3 nucleotides are TGTGCCAGCAGCTTAATTCATACTGAAGCTTTCTTT. Its translation: CASSLIHTEAFF.

This clone is deemed medium-sized. The genes are TRBV27 and TRBJ1-1; D is undetermined. This CDR3 spans 14 amino acids. The germline gives CDR1 MNHEY, CDR2 SMNVEV (reference sequence). The ends were cut back, 1 base at V and 1 base at J, with 7 bases in the middle. The CDR3 loop is CASSLLAGNTEAFF. In nucleotides, the CDR3 is TGTGCCAGCAGTTTATTAGCAGGGAACACTGAAGCTTTCTTT.

V is TRBV30 and J is TRBJ1-5, with D possibly matching TRBD1 (5 bases). This CDR3 has 15 residues. V was cut by 1 base and J by 3 bases, with 13 bases left in between. Looked up from germline, CDR1 is GTSNPN and CDR2 is SVGIG (reference sequence). CDR3 loop: CAWSAGLGINQPQHF. The CDR3 nucleotides are TGTGCCTGGAGTGCAGGGCTTGGGATCAATCAGCCCCAGCATTTT. The full variable domain, in which reference TRBV30 and TRBJ1-5 provide the parts outside the CDR3, is SQTIHQWPATLVQPVGSPLSLECTVEGTSNPNLYWYRQAAGRGLQLLFYSVGIGQISSEVPQNLSASRPQDRQFILSSKKLLLSDSGFYLCAWSAGLGINQPQHFGDGTRLSIL.

This clone was detected only a few times. CDR3 protein: CSVVGGRAGRSYNEQFF. DNA for the CDR3: TGCAGCGTTGTAGGTGGGAGGGCCGGAAGGTCCTACAATGAGCAGTTCTTC. This chain uses TRBV29-1 with TRBJ2-1; 7 nucleotides match TRBD2. Germline V lookup: CDR1 SQVTM, CDR2 ANQGSEA. The trim removed 4 bases at V and 1 base at J, leaving 13 bases unmatched. The CDR3 runs 17 residues.

The chain combines TRBV7-6 with TRBJ1-2, with D possibly being TRBD1 (5 bases). The germline V gene has CDR1 SGHVS and CDR2 FNYEAQ. This CDR3 is 13 amino acids long. V lost 5 bases and J 5 bases, leaving 12 bases between the germline ends. CDR3 sequence: CASSQSGTYGYTF. Here the CDR3 DNA reads TGTGCCAGCAGCCAATCCGGGACTTATGGCTACACCTTC.